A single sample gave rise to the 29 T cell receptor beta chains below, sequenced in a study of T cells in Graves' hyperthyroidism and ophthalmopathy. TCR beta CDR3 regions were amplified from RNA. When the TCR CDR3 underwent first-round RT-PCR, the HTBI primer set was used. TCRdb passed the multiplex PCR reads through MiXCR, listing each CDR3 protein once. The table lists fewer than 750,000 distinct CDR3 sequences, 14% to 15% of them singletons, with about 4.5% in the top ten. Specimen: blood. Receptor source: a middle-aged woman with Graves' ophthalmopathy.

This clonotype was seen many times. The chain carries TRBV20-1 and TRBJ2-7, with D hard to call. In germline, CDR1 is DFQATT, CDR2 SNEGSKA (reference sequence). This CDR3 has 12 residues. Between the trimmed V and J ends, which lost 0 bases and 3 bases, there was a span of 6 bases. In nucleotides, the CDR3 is TGCAGTGCTAGAGATTTGGGCTACGAGCAGTACTTC. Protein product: CSARDLGYEQYF.

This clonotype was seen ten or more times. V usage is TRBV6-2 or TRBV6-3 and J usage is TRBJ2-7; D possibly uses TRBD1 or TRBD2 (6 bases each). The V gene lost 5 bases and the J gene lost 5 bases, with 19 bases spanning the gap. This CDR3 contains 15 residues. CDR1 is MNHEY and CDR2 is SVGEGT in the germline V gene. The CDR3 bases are TGTGCCAGCAGTCCCTACAGGGCGGGGATCGACGAGCAGTACTTC. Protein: CASSPYRAGIDEQYF.

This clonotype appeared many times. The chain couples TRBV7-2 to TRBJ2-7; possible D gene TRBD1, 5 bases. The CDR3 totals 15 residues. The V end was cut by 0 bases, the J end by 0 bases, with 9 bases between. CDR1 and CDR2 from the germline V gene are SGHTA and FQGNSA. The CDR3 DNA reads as TGTGCCAGCAGCTTAGCTCGAGACAGCTCCTACGAGCAGTACTTC. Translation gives CASSLARDSSYEQYF.

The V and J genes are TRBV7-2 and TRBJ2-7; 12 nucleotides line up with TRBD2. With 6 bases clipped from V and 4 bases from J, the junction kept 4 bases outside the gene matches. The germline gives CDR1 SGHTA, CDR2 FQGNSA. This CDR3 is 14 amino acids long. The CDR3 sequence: CASRRTSGIYEQYF. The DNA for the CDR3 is TGTGCCAGCAGACGGACTAGCGGGATTTACGAGCAGTACTTC.

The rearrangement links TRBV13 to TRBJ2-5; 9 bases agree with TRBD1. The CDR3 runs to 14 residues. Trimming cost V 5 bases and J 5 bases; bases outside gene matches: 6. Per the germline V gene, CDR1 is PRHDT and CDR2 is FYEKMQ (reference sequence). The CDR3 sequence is CASSDTQGAETQYF. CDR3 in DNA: TGTGCCAGCAGCGATACACAGGGGGCGGAGACCCAGTACTTC.

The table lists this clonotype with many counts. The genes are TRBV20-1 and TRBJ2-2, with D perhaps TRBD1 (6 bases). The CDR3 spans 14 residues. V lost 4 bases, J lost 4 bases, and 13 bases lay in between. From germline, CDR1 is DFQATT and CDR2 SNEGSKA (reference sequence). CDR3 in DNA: TGCAGTGCTACCAGGGGCGCAAGCACCGGGGAGCTGTTTTTT. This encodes CSATRGASTGELFF.

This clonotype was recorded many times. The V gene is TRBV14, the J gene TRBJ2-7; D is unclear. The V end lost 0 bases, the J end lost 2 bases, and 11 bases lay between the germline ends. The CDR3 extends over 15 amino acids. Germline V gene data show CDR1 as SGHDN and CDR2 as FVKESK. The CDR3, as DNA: TGTGCCAGCAGCCAAGATCAGACCCTCGCCTACGAGCAGTACTTC. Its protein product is CASSQDQTLAYEQYF.

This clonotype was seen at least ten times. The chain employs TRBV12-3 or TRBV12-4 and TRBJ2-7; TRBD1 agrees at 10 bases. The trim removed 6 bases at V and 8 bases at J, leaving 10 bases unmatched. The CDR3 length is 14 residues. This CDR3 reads CASSPGQGMWQQYF. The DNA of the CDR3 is TGTGCCAGCAGCCCGGGACAGGGGATGTGGCAGCAGTACTTC.

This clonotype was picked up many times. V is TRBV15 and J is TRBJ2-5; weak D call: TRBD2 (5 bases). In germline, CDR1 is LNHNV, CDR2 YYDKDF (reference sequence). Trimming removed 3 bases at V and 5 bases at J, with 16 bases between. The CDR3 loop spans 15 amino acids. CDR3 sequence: CATSRNTGKVETQYF. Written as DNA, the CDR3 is TGTGCCACCAGCAGGAATACCGGGAAGGTGGAGACCCAGTACTTC. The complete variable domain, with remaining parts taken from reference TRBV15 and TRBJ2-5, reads DAMVIQNPRYQVTQFGKPVTLSCSQTLNHNVMYWYQQKSSQAPKLLFHYYDKDFNNEADTPDNFQSRRPNTSFCFLDIRSPGLGDTAMYLCATSRNTGKVETQYFGPGTRLLVL.

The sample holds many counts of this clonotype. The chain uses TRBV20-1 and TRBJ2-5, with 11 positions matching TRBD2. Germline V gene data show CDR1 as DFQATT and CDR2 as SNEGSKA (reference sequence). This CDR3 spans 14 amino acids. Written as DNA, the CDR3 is TGCAGCGCATGGCGGCTAGCGGGAGGAGAGACCCAGTACTTC. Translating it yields CSAWRLAGGETQYF.

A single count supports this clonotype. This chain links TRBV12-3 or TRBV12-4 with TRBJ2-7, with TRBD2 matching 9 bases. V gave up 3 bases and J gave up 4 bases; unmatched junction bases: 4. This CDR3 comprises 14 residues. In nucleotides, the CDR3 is TGTGCCAGCAGTTTTATCCTAGCGGGATACGAGCAGTACTTC. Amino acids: CASSFILAGYEQYF.

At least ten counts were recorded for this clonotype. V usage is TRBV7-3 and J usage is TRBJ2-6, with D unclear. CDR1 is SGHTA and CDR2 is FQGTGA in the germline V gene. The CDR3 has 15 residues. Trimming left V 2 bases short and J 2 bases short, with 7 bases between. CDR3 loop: CASSLAAAGANVLTF. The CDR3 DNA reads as TGTGCCAGCAGCTTAGCCGCAGCTGGGGCCAACGTCCTGACTTTC.

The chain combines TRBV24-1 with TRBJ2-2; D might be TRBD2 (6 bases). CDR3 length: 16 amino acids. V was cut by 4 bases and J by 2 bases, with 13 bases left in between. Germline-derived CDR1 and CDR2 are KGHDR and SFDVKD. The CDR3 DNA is TGTGCCACCAGTGACCCTCGCGGGACCAACACCGGGGAGCTGTTTTTT. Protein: CATSDPRGTNTGELFF.

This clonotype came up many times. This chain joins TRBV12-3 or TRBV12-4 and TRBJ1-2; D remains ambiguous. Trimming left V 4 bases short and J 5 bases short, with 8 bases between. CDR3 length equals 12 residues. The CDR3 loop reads CASSYTNYGYTF. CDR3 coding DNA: TGTGCCAGCAGTTATACCAATTATGGCTACACCTTC.

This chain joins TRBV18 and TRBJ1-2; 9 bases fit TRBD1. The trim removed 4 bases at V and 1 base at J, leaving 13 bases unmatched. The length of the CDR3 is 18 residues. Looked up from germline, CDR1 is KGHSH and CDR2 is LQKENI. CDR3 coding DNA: TGTGCCAGCTCACGCACGCCGGGACAGGGAGTCCTTAACTATGGCTACACCTTC. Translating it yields CASSRTPGQGVLNYGYTF.

CDR3 sequence reads: CASGTTGGEQYF. CDR3 coding DNA: TGTGCCAGCGGGACGACGGGAGGCGAGCAGTACTTC. The rearrangement links TRBV27 to TRBJ2-7, with 7 bases lining up with TRBD2. In germline, CDR1 is MNHEY, CDR2 SMNVEV (reference sequence). The V gene end was trimmed by 8 bases and the J gene end by 6 bases; junction bases not matched to a gene: 7. This CDR3 has 12 amino acids.

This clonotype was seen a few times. The CDR3 DNA is TGTGCCAGCAGTTCCCCCCTGGAGGGGATAGACGGCTACACCTTC. Amino acid sequence: CASSSPLEGIDGYTF. The chain combines TRBV6-5 with TRBJ1-2; weak D call: TRBD1 (5 bases). The CDR3 spans 15 residues. Per the germline V gene, CDR1 is MNHEY and CDR2 is SVGAGI. Trimming pared 4 bases from V and 8 bases from J, leaving 20 bases between.

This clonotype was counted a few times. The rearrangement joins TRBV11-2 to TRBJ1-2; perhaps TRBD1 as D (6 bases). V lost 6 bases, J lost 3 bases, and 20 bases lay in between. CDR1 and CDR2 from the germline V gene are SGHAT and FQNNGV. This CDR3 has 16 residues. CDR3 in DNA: TGTGCCAGCAGACTTACGGGGCAGGGGATAGACTATGGCTACACCTTC. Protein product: CASRLTGQGIDYGYTF.

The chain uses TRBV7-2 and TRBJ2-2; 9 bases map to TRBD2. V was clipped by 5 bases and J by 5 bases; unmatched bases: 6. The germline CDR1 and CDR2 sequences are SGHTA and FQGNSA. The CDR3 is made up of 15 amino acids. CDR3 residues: CASSGGRALTGELFF. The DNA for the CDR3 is TGTGCCAGCAGCGGCGGGAGGGCCCTGACCGGGGAGCTGTTTTTT. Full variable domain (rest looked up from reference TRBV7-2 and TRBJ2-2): GAGVSQSPSNKVTEKGKDVELRCDPISGHTALYWYRQSLGQGLEFLIYFQGNSAPDKSGLPSDRFSAERTGGSVSTLTIQRTQQEDSAVYLCASSGGRALTGELFFGEGSRLTVL.

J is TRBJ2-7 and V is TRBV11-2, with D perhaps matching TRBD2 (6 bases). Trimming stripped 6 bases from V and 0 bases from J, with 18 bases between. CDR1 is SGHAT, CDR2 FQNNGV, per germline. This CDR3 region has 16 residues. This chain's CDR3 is CASSQGTDRLSYEQYF. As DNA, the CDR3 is TGTGCCAGCAGTCAAGGGACTGACCGACTCTCCTACGAGCAGTACTTC.

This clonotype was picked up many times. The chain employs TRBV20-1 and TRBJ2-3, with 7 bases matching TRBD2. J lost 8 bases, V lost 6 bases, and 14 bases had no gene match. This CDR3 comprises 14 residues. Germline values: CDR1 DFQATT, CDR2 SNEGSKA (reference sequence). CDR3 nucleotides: TGCAGTGCCAACCAGGCGGGAGACTCTGGTACGCAGTATTTT. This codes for CSANQAGDSGTQYF.

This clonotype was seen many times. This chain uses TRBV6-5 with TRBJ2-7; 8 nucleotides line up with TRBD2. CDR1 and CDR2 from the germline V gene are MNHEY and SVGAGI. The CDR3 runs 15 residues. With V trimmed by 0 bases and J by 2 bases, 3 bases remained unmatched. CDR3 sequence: CASSYSAGGTYEQYF. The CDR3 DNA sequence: TGTGCCAGCAGTTACTCTGCGGGAGGTACCTACGAGCAGTACTTC.

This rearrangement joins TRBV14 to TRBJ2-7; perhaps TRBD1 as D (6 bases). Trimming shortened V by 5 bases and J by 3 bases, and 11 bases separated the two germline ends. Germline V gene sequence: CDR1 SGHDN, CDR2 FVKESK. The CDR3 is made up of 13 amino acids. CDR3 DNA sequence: TGTGCCAGCAGCGACAGGTTCCTCTACGAGCAGTACTTC. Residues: CASSDRFLYEQYF.

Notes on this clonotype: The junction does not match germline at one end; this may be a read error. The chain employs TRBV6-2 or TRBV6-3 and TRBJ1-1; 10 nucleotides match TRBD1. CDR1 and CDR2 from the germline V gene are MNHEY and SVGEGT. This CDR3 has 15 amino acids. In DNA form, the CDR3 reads TGTGCCAGCAGCCGCCTGACAGGGGGCGACACTGAAGCCTTCTTT. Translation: CASSRLTGGDTEAFF.

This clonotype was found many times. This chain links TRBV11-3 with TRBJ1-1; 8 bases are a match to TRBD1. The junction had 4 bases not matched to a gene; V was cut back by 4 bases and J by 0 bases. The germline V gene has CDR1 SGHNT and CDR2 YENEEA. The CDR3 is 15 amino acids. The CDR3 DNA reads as TGTGCCAGCAGCTCAAGACAGGGGTTGAACACTGAAGCTTTCTTT. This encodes CASSSRQGLNTEAFF.

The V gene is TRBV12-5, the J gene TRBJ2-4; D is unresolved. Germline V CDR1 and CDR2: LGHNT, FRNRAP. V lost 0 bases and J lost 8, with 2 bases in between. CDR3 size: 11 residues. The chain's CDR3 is CASGLVDIQYF. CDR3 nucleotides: TGTGCTAGTGGTTTGGTCGACATTCAGTACTTC.

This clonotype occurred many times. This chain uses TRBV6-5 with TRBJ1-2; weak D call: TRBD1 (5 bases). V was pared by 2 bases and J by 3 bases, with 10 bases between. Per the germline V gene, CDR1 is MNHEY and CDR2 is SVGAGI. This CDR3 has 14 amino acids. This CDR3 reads CASSYGGTHYGYTF. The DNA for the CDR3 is TGTGCCAGCAGTTACGGCGGGACTCACTATGGCTACACCTTC.

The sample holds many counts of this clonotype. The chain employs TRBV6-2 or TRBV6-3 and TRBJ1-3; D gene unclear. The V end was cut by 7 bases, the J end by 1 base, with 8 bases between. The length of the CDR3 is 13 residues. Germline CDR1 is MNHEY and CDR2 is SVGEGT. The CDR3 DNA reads TGTGCCAGCATCACAACTTCTGGAAACACCATATATTTT. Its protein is CASITTSGNTIYF.

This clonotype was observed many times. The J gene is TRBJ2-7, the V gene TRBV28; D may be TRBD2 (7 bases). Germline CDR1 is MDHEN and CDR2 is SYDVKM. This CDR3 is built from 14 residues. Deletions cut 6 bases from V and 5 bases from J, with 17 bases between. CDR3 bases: TGTGCCAGCAGCACCAACAGGGAGGGCGACGAGCAGTACTTC. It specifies CASSTNREGDEQYF. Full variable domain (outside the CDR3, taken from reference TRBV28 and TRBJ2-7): DVKVTQSSRYLVKRTGEKVFLECVQDMDHENMFWYRQDPGLGLRLIYFSYDVKMKEKGDIPEGYSVSREKKERFSLILESASTNQTSMYLCASSTNREGDEQYFGPGTRLTVT.